A single sample gave rise to the 2 T cell receptor beta chains below, sequenced in a study of graft-versus-host responses after intestinal transplantation. No antigen has been identified for these receptors. Data came from immunoSEQ multiplex PCR; TCRdb stores just in-frame clones and leaves some out. The sample records about 120,000 clones, more than 85% being singletons. The specimen was unstimulated CD8+ T cells sorted from spleen or lymph node cells, collected before transplant. All receptors derive from a human donor who was the organ donor for an intestinal transplant.

This clone appeared a single time. The chain employs TRBV30 and TRBJ1-2; D may be TRBD1 (5 bases). The CDR3 has 15 residues. Trimming stripped 2 bases from V and 4 bases from J, with 17 bases between. Germline V gene sequence: CDR1 GTSNPN, CDR2 SVGIG (reference sequence). CDR3 sequence reads: CAWSRVGASGYGYTF. CDR3 in DNA: TGTGCCTGGAGTCGGGTCGGGGCGTCGGGCTATGGCTACACCTTC.

In regard to this clone: Other DNA sequences of this sample code for an identical CDR3. The chain has TRBV7-9 and TRBJ2-7; D remains unclear. This CDR3 is 14 amino acids long. With 1 base removed from V and 2 bases from J, the gap between germline ends came to 9 bases. Germline assignment: CDR1 SEHNR and CDR2 FQNEAQ (reference sequence). The CDR3 DNA follows: TGTGCCAGCAGCTTAGGTGACAATCCCTACGAGCAGTACTTC. The encoded protein is CASSLGDNPYEQYF.